The 19 T cell receptor beta chains below come from one sample, sequenced in a study of post-analysis software for immune sequencing data. Overall study findings and caveats: The five TRBV segments detected at higher frequency in patients than in controls included TRBV5-6, TRBV5-1 and TRBV20-1.

Their target antigens are unknown. TCR beta libraries were prepared from cDNA with unique molecular identifiers. In TCRdb, the PCR reads were re-called with MiXCR into one record per CDR3 protein. Of about 430,000 distinct CDR3 sequences in the sample, more than 30% were seen once. Sequencing used blood. Receptor source: a girl aged 2 to 9 with multiple sclerosis.

The rearrangement uses TRBV20-1 and TRBJ1-2; no definite D call. V was shortened by 0 bases and J by 11 bases, with 13 bases between the two germline ends. Looked up from germline, CDR1 is DFQATT and CDR2 is SNEGSKA (reference sequence). The CDR3 extends over 12 amino acids. Written as DNA, the CDR3 is TGCAGTGCTAGAGATGGGGTGGAGTTGTACACCTTC. Amino acids: CSARDGVELYTF.

The rearrangement uses TRBV2 and TRBJ1-1; D is ambiguous. The germline gives CDR1 SNHLY, CDR2 FYNNEI. Trimming cost V 1 base and J 3 bases, with 3 bases left between them. There are 12 residues in the CDR3. CDR3 coding DNA: TGTGCCAGCAGTGAAGGATACACTGAAGCTTTCTTT. This sequence encodes CASSEGYTEAFF. The complete variable domain, with remaining parts taken from reference TRBV2 and TRBJ1-1, reads EPEVTQTPSHQVTQMGQEVILRCVPISNHLYFYWYRQILGQKVEFLVSFYNNEISEKSEIFDDQFSVERPDGSNFTLKIRSTKLEDSAMYFCASSEGYTEAFFGQGTRLTVV.

The chain carries TRBV11-2 and TRBJ2-3, with 9 bases fitting TRBD2. The CDR3 consists of 15 residues. Per germline, CDR1 SGHAT and CDR2 FQNNGV. The junction had 3 bases not matched to a gene; V was cut back by 4 bases and J by 1 base. This CDR3 is CASSWTSEGTDTQYF. DNA for the CDR3: TGTGCCAGCAGCTGGACTAGCGAGGGCACAGATACGCAGTATTTT.

As concerns this clonotype: The junction departs from germline at one end; a sequencing error may be responsible. The V call is TRBV12-3 or TRBV12-4, the J call TRBJ1-4; D is unclear. This CDR3 has 13 residues. CDR3 in amino acids: CASRRTPNEKRFF. CDR3 in DNA: TGTGCCAGCAGGAGGACCCCTAATGAAAAACGGTTTTTT.

This clonotype has just a few counts. This chain links TRBV5-1 with TRBJ2-5; 9 bases line up with TRBD2. Germline V gene sequence: CDR1 SGHRS, CDR2 YFSETQ. This CDR3 has 18 residues. The J segment lost 4 bases and the V segment lost 4 bases, leaving 17 bases of the junction unmatched. The CDR3 coding sequence is TGCGCCAGCAGCCCCGCCGCGGTGGGGACTAGCTGGCCAGAGACCCAGTACTTC. This encodes CASSPAAVGTSWPETQYF.

The gene calls are TRBV5-5 and TRBJ2-1, with 7 bases aligning to TRBD1. The CDR3 has 13 residues. The germline V gene encodes CDR1 SGHKS and CDR2 YYEKEE (reference sequence). V lost 6 bases, J lost 8 bases, and 8 bases stayed unmatched. CDR3 sequence: CASTLYRGHEQFF. The DNA for the CDR3 is TGTGCCAGCACCTTATACAGGGGCCATGAGCAGTTCTTC.

V and J are TRBV12-3 or TRBV12-4 and TRBJ2-7, with 10 bases matching TRBD2. This CDR3 has 14 amino acids. Trimming at V came to 4 bases and at J to 3 bases, leaving 3 bases not matched to a gene. The CDR3 loop reads CASSWGLACYEQYF. CDR3 sequence (DNA): TGTGCCAGCAGTTGGGGACTAGCGTGCTACGAGCAGTACTTC.

This clonotype was seen just once. The J gene is TRBJ2-1, the V gene TRBV19; 10 bases match TRBD2. The trim removed 6 bases at V and 8 bases at J, leaving 7 bases unmatched. This CDR3 region has 14 residues. Germline V gene lookup returns CDR1 LNHDA and CDR2 SQIVND (reference sequence). In DNA, the CDR3 is TGTGCCAGTAGGGTTTCCGGGACTAGCGATGAGCAGTTCTTC. Translating gives CASRVSGTSDEQFF.

A few counts support this clonotype. The rearrangement joins TRBV20-1 to TRBJ2-7; 8 bases match TRBD2. With 2 bases clipped from V and 4 bases from J, the junction kept 7 bases outside the gene matches. This CDR3 spans 14 amino acids. The germline CDR1 and CDR2 sequences are DFQATT and SNEGSKA (reference sequence). Written as DNA, the CDR3 is TGCAGTGCTAGATTCTCTAGCGGGCTGTACGAGCAGTACTTC. Its protein is CSARFSSGLYEQYF.

The sample holds one count of this clonotype. The chain carries TRBV12-3 or TRBV12-4 and TRBJ1-5; 7 bases fit TRBD1. This CDR3 has 14 amino acids. After removal of 5 bases from V and 3 bases from J, the junction contained 4 bases not matched to a gene. The CDR3 reads CASSPGTVNQPQHF. For the CDR3, the DNA is TGTGCCAGCAGTCCCGGGACAGTCAATCAGCCCCAGCATTTT.

The chain uses TRBV5-1 and TRBJ1-1; D is ambiguous. Germline V gives CDR1 SGHRS, CDR2 YFSETQ. The length of the CDR3 is 13 residues. Trimming shortened V by 2 bases and J by 4 bases, and 9 bases separated the two germline ends. The CDR3 DNA is TGCGCCAGCAGCTTTGGCGACGGCACTGAAGCTTTCTTT. Its translation: CASSFGDGTEAFF. The variable domain in full, completed from reference TRBV5-1 and TRBJ1-1, reads KAGVTQTPRYLIKTRGQQVTLSCSPISGHRSVSWYQQTPGQGLQFLFEYFSETQRNKGNFPGRFSGRQFSNSRSEMNVSTLELGDSALYLCASSFGDGTEAFFGQGTRLTVV.

V is TRBV4-1 and J is TRBJ1-1; the D is unclear. The CDR3 covers 15 residues. V was shortened by 0 bases and J by 1 base, with 9 bases between the two germline ends. Germline V gives CDR1 MGHRA, CDR2 YSYEKL. In DNA form, the CDR3 reads TGCGCCAGCAGCCAAGATTGGGGAGGGAACACTGAAGCTTTCTTT. Translating it yields CASSQDWGGNTEAFF.

J is TRBJ2-1 and V is TRBV7-9; TRBD2 matches at 13 bases. The CDR3 contains 19 residues. CDR1 is SEHNR, CDR2 FQNEAQ, per germline (reference sequence). The V gene end was trimmed by 3 bases and the J gene end by 1 base; junction bases not matched to a gene: 9. In DNA form, the CDR3 reads TGTGCCAGCAGCTTGTCCGGACTAGCGGGAGAAGAATCCTACAATGAGCAGTTCTTC. It is translated as CASSLSGLAGEESYNEQFF.

This clonotype was detected only a few times. The genes are TRBV6-4 and TRBJ1-2; possibly TRBD1 for D (5 bases). V lost 6 bases to trimming and J lost 3 bases, with 17 bases between them. The CDR3 covers 15 residues. Germline CDR1 and CDR2: MRHNA and SNTAGT. The DNA for the CDR3 is TGTGCCAGCAGCCCAGACGGGGGATTTGACTATGGCTACACCTTC. It codes for CASSPDGGFDYGYTF.

This clonotype was found a few times. The V call is TRBV20-1, the J call TRBJ2-5; 7 bases map to TRBD2. Germline V gene sequence: CDR1 DFQATT, CDR2 SNEGSKA (reference sequence). The CDR3 contains 16 residues. V was pared by 3 bases and J by 4 bases, with 14 bases of the junction left unmatched. The CDR3 sequence: CSASGQTAGDRETQYF. In DNA form, the CDR3 reads TGCAGTGCTAGCGGCCAGACGGCGGGAGATAGAGAGACCCAGTACTTC.

This chain connects TRBV5-6 to TRBJ2-3; 9 nucleotides match TRBD1. Unmatched junction bases numbered 15, after V lost 0 bases and J lost 4 bases. Germline CDR1 is SGHDT and CDR2 is YYEEEE. This CDR3 is 19 amino acids long. CDR3 residues: CASSLVRSGGTGIPDTQYF. For the CDR3, the DNA is TGTGCCAGCAGCTTGGTTAGAAGTGGGGGGACAGGGATCCCAGATACGCAGTATTTT. Looking up the rest from reference TRBV5-6 and TRBJ2-3 gives the full variable domain: DAGVTQSPTHLIKTRGQQVTLRCSPKSGHDTVSWYQQALGQGPQFIFQYYEEEERQRGNFPDRFSGHQFPNYSSELNVNALLLGDSALYLCASSLVRSGGTGIPDTQYFGPGTRLTVL.

The chain joins TRBV12-3 or TRBV12-4 to TRBJ2-3; 10 bases are a match to TRBD1. The CDR3 is 15 residues long. The J segment lost 5 bases and the V segment lost 7 bases, leaving 9 bases of the junction unmatched. DNA for the CDR3: TGTGCCAGCACTGGGACAGGGGAAACCTTAGATACGCAGTATTTT. Its translation: CASTGTGETLDTQYF.

The CDR3 DNA reads TGCGCCAGCAGCCCCATCCAGCGGGGAGACTACAATGAGCAGTTCTTC. Translating it yields CASSPIQRGDYNEQFF. The chain couples TRBV5-1 to TRBJ2-1, with 7 bases that match TRBD2. Trimming removed 4 bases from V and 3 bases from J; junction bases left unmatched: 10. The CDR3 extends over 16 amino acids. Per germline, CDR1 SGHRS and CDR2 YFSETQ. The complete variable domain, with remaining parts taken from reference TRBV5-1 and TRBJ2-1, reads KAGVTQTPRYLIKTRGQQVTLSCSPISGHRSVSWYQQTPGQGLQFLFEYFSETQRNKGNFPGRFSGRQFSNSRSEMNVSTLELGDSALYLCASSPIQRGDYNEQFFGPGTRLTVL.

The genes are TRBV12-3 or TRBV12-4 and TRBJ2-7, with TRBD1 matching over 7 bases. The V and J ends lost 5 bases and 2 bases, in that order; junction bases with no gene match: 9. This CDR3 is built from 15 residues. Here the CDR3 DNA reads TGTGCCAGCAGTGGAGTAAGGGGGCCGCCCTACGAGCAGTACTTC. It specifies CASSGVRGPPYEQYF.